The 18 T cell receptor beta chains reported below all come from one sample, sequenced in a study of cytomegalovirus exposure and HLA in healthy donors. PCR was performed using 60 Vbeta and 13 Jbeta primers. TCRdb keeps only in-frame clones here, not all; method: immunoSEQ multiplex PCR. Of some 150,000 clones in the sample, 65% to 85% were seen once. The sample comprised PBMCs. These receptors were taken from a woman aged 45-60 years in good health and CMV-seropositive.

The chain carries TRBV2 and TRBJ1-2, with D perhaps matching TRBD1 (5 bases). The germline CDR1 and CDR2 sequences are SNHLY and FYNNEI. The V end was cut by 5 bases, the J end by 1 base, with 8 bases between. The CDR3 runs to 13 residues. The CDR3 coding sequence is TGTGCCAGCAGTTCAGGGCTTAACTATGGCTACACCTTC. Protein product: CASSSGLNYGYTF.

V is TRBV9 and J is TRBJ1-5; D unclear. Between the trimmed V and J ends, which lost 2 bases and 0 bases, there was a span of 9 bases. This CDR3 region has 15 residues. CDR1 SGDLS and CDR2 YYNGEE come from the germline V gene. The CDR3 bases are TGTGCCAGCAGCGTGTCAGGCATTAGCAATCAGCCCCAGCATTTT. Its protein product is CASSVSGISNQPQHF.

On this clone itself: This CDR3 is also generated by other DNA sequences in the sample. The J gene is TRBJ1-1, the V gene TRBV11-2; D is unresolved. This CDR3 region has 13 residues. Germline V gene lookup returns CDR1 SGHAT and CDR2 FQNNGV. V was clipped by 2 bases and J by 1 base, with 5 bases between them. CDR3 DNA sequence: TGTGCCAGCAGCTTACATAGGAACACTGAAGCTTTCTTT. Translating gives CASSLHRNTEAFF.

V usage is TRBV7-2 and J usage is TRBJ2-3; D gene ambiguous. Trimming pared 5 bases from V and 2 bases from J, leaving 8 bases between. The CDR3 is 13 amino acids. Germline V gene lookup returns CDR1 SGHTA and CDR2 FQGNSA. The CDR3 here is CASSPRVTDTQYF. In DNA form, the CDR3 reads TGTGCCAGCAGCCCCCGTGTCACAGATACGCAGTATTTT.

V gene TRBV2 combines with J gene TRBJ1-1; D is unclear. V lost 6 bases, J lost 1 base, and 6 bases lay in between. The CDR3 is 12 amino acids. Germline-derived CDR1 and CDR2 are SNHLY and FYNNEI. The CDR3 nucleotides are TGTGCCAGCAGCGTACAGAACACTGAAGCTTTCTTT. Protein sequence: CASSVQNTEAFF.

The chain joins TRBV4-2 to TRBJ2-3, with D possibly TRBD1 on 6 matching bases. The ends were cut back, 0 bases at V and 1 base at J, with 17 bases in the middle. Germline CDR1 is LGHNA and CDR2 is YNFKEQ. The CDR3 has 18 residues. As DNA, the CDR3 is TGTGCCAGCAGCCAAGATCGACTTGGGGGCTCGGGCACAGATACGCAGTATTTT. Amino acids: CASSQDRLGGSGTDTQYF.

This clone was counted between two and nine times. J is TRBJ2-3 and V is TRBV7-2, with 15 bases fitting TRBD2. Germline loops: CDR1 SGHTA, CDR2 FQGNSA. This CDR3 has 19 amino acids. J lost 4 bases, V lost 3 bases, and 11 bases had no gene match. This chain's CDR3 is CASSFTRTSGRDNADTQYF. The CDR3 DNA follows: TGTGCCAGCAGCTTTACCCGGACTAGCGGGAGGGATAACGCAGATACGCAGTATTTT.

This sequence joins TRBV7-3 and TRBJ2-5; TRBD2 agrees at 8 bases. Germline CDR1 reads SGHTA; CDR2 reads FQGTGA. CDR3 length: 15 amino acids. Trimming removed 1 base from V and 5 bases from J; junction bases left unmatched: 6. The CDR3 coding sequence is TGTGCCAGCAGCTTAAATCGGGGGGGAGTGGAGACCCAGTACTTC. This translates into CASSLNRGGVETQYF.

CDR3 loop: CASSQALNTGELFF. CDR3 sequence (DNA): TGTGCCAGCAGCCAAGCATTGAACACCGGGGAGCTGTTTTTT. The chain employs TRBV14 and TRBJ2-2; D uncertain. Germline V gives CDR1 SGHDN, CDR2 FVKESK. The germline V and J ends were trimmed by 1 base and 1 base, with 4 bases remaining between them. The CDR3 has 14 amino acids.

The chain joins TRBV6-5 to TRBJ2-5; D may be TRBD2 (5 bases). The germline gives CDR1 MNHEY, CDR2 SVGAGI. V gave up 5 bases and J gave up 7 bases, with 17 bases separating them. CDR3 length: 14 residues. The CDR3 region is CASSTYRPAGTQYF. The DNA of the CDR3 is TGTGCCAGCAGTACTTACAGACCCGCGGGGACCCAGTACTTC.

The genes are TRBV6-5 and TRBJ1-2; the D is unclear. Trimming left V 6 bases short and J 7 bases short, with 18 bases between. The CDR3 length is 14 residues. CDR1 is MNHEY and CDR2 is SVGAGI in the germline V gene. This CDR3 is CASSRRDGLTGYTF. CDR3 coding DNA: TGTGCCAGCAGCCGACGAGACGGACTTACTGGCTACACCTTC.

The V gene is TRBV29-1, the J gene TRBJ2-5; no clear D gene. Trimming took 7 bases from V and 4 from J, leaving 13 bases between them. The V gene's germline CDR1 is SQVTM and CDR2 ANQGSEA. This CDR3 region has 12 residues. The CDR3 nucleotides read TGCAGCGCCCGGTCTTCGGTAGAGACCCAGTACTTC. Translating it yields CSARSSVETQYF.

The V gene is TRBV29-1, the J gene TRBJ2-1, with D perhaps TRBD1 (6 bases). The CDR3 loop spans 13 amino acids. Germline V gene sequence: CDR1 SQVTM, CDR2 ANQGSEA. The CDR3 loop is CTAQGSINNEQFF. For the CDR3, the DNA is TGCACCGCACAGGGTAGCATCAACAATGAGCAGTTCTTC.

The rearrangement links TRBV29-1 to TRBJ2-1, with D possibly being TRBD1 (6 bases). Germline V lookup: CDR1 SQVTM, CDR2 ANQGSEA. The CDR3 is 14 residues long. V was pared by 3 bases and J by 3 bases, with 12 bases between. The CDR3 sequence: CSVDPAGVYNEQFF. The CDR3 DNA is TGCAGCGTTGATCCCGCAGGGGTCTACAATGAGCAGTTCTTC.

The chain is built from TRBV12-5 and TRBJ2-7; D unresolved. The germline V and J ends were trimmed by 4 bases and 7 bases, with 11 bases remaining between them. The CDR3 has 12 amino acids. Germline CDR1 and CDR2: LGHNT and FRNRAP. CDR3 bases: TGTGCTAGTGGTTCCTTGACTGGAGAGCAGTACTTC. Amino acid sequence: CASGSLTGEQYF.

The chain is built from TRBV6-4 and TRBJ2-2; D not resolved. Trimming took off 6 bases at V and 6 bases at J, with 11 bases between the two ends. Germline values: CDR1 MRHNA, CDR2 SNTAGT. This CDR3 spans 13 amino acids. CDR3 amino acids: CASSSWPSGELFF. The CDR3 DNA reads as TGTGCCAGCAGCTCATGGCCTTCCGGGGAGCTGTTTTTT.

In its sample, this clone was seen once. This chain uses TRBV6-1 with TRBJ2-3; the D gene is possibly TRBD1 (5 bases). CDR3 length: 13 amino acids. CDR1 and CDR2 (germline): MNHNS, SASEGT. The V and J ends lost 4 bases and 7 bases respectively, with 12 bases between them. The CDR3 DNA reads TGTGCCAGCAGTGCTAGGACAACTAATACGCAGTATTTT. This sequence encodes CASSARTTNTQYF.

The J gene is TRBJ1-2, the V gene TRBV6-5, with TRBD1 matching over 9 bases. Germline CDR1 reads MNHEY; CDR2 reads SVGAGI. This CDR3 is 15 amino acids long. Trimming at V came to 7 bases and at J to 5 bases, leaving 11 bases not matched to a gene. CDR3 DNA: TGTGCCAGCAACCCTGGGGGACAGGGTCGGTATGGCTACACCTTC. Encoded protein: CASNPGGQGRYGYTF.